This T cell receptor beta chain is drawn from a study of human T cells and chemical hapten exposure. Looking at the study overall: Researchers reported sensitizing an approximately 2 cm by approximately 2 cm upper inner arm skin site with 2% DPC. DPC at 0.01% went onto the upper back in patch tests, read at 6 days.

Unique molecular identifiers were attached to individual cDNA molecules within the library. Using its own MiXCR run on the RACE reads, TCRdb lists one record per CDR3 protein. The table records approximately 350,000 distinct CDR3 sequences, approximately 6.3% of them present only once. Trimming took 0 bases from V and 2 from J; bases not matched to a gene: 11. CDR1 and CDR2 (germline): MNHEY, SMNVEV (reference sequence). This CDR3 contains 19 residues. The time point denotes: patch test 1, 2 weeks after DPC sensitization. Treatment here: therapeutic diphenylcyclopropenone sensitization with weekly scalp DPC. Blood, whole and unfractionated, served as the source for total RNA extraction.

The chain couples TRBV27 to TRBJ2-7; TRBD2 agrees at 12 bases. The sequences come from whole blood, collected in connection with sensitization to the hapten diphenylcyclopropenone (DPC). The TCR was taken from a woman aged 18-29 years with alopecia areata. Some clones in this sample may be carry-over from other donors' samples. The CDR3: CASSLSFLAGGLPPYEQYF. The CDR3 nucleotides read TGTGCCAGCAGTTTATCGTTCCTAGCGGGGGGGCTTCCGCCCTACGAGCAGTACTTC.